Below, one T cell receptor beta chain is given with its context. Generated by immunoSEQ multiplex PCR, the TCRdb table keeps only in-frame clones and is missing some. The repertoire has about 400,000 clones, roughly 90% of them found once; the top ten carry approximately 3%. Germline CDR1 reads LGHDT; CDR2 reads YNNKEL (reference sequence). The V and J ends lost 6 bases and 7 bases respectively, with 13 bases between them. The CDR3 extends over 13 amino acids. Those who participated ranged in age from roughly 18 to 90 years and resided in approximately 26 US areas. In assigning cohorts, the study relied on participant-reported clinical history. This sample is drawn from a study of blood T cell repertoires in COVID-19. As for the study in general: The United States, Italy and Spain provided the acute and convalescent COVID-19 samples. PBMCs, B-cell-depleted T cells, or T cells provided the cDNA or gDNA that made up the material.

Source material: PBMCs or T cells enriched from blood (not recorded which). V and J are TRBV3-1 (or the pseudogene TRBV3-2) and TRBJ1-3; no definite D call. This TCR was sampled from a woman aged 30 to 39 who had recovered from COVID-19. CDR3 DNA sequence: TGTGCCAGCAGTCTAAGTCGTCGGAACACCATATATTTT. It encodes CASSLSRRNTIYF.